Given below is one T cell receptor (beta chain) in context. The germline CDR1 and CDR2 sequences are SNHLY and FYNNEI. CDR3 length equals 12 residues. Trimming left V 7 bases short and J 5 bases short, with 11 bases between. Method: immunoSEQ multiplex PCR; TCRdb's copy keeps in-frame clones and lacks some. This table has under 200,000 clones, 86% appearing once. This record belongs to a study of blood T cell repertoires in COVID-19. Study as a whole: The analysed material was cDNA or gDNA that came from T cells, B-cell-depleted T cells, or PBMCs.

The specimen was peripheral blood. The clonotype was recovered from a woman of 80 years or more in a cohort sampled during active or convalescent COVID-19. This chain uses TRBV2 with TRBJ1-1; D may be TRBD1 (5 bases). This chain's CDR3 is CASKQEGTEAFF. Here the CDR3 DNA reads TGTGCCAGCAAACAGGAGGGTACTGAAGCTTTCTTT.